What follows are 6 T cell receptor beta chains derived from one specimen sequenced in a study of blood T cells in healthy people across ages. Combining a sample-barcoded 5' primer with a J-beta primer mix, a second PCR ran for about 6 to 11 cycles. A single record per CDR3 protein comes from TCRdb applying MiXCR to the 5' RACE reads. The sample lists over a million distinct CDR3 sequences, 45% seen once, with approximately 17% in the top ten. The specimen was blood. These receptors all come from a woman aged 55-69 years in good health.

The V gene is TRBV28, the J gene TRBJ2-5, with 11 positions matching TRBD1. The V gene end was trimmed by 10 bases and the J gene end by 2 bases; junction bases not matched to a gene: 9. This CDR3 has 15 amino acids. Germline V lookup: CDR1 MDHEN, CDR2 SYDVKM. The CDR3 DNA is TGTGCCAACCTTGGGACAGGGGGGGGACAAGAGACCCAGTACTTC. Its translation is CANLGTGGGQETQYF.

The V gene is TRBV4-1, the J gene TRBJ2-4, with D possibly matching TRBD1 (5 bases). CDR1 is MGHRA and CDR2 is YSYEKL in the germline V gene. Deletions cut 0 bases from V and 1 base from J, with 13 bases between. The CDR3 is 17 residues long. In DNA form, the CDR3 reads TGCGCCAGCAGCCAAGATGATCAGGGATGGGCCAAAAACATTCAGTACTTC. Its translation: CASSQDDQGWAKNIQYF.

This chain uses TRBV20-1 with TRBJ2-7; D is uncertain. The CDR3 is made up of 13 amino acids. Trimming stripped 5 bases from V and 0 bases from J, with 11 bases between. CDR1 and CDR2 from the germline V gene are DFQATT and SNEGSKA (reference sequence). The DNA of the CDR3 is TGCAGTGCTCGTCGACTTAGCTCCTACGAGCAGTACTTC. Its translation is CSARRLSSYEQYF.

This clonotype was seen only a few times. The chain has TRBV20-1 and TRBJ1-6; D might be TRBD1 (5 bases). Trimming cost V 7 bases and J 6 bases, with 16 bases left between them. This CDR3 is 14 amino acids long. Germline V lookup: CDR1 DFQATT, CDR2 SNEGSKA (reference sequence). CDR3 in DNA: TGCAGTGTTGCTGACAGAAACCCTAATTCACCCCTCCACTTT. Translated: CSVADRNPNSPLHF.

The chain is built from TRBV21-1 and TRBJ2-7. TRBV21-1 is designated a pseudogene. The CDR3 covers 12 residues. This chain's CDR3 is CASSIRADEQYF. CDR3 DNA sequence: TGTGCCAGCAGCATCCGCGCGGACGAGCAGTACTTC.

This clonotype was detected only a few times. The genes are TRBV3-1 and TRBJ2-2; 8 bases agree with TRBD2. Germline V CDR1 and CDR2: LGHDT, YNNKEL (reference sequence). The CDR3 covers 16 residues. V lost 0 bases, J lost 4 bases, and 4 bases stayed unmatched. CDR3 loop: CASSQDLAGFTGELFF. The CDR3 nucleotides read TGTGCCAGCAGCCAAGATCTAGCGGGTTTCACCGGGGAGCTGTTTTTT.